The next 6 T cell receptor beta chains were all read from a single sample in a study of shared clonotypes between healthy human individuals. The assay was immunoSEQ multiplex PCR, and TCRdb's table has in-frame clones only and misses some. The repertoire holds roughly 2,300,000 clones, with around 92% as singletons. Material: naive CD4+ T cells from PBMCs. Subset in this sample: CD45RA+ positively selected. Receptors were obtained from a man younger than 35 in good health. Some clones in this sample may be carry-over from other donors' samples.

The chain has TRBV30 and TRBJ2-1; no reliable D call. V lost 2 bases to trimming and J lost 10 bases, with 15 bases between them. CDR1 is GTSNPN and CDR2 is SVGIG in the germline V gene (reference sequence). The CDR3 runs to 13 residues. The CDR3 spells CAWSPSNSREQFF. The CDR3 nucleotides are TGTGCCTGGAGTCCCTCAAATTCTAGGGAGCAGTTCTTC.

The CDR3 spells CASSRMWGYQETQYF. The CDR3, as DNA: TGCGCCAGCAGCCGAATGTGGGGGTACCAAGAGACCCAGTACTTC. The chain combines TRBV5-1 with TRBJ2-5, with D perhaps given as TRBD1 or TRBD2 (5 bases each). There are 15 residues in the CDR3. The V gene's germline CDR1 is SGHRS and CDR2 YFSETQ. Between the trimmed V and J ends, which lost 4 bases and 0 bases, there was a span of 13 bases.

This clone was recorded only once. The gene calls are TRBV5-6 and TRBJ1-1; D perhaps matches TRBD1 (6 bases). CDR3 length: 13 residues. V dropped 2 bases and J dropped 14 bases, with 19 bases sitting between them. In germline, CDR1 is SGHDT, CDR2 YYEEEE. As DNA, the CDR3 is TGTGCCAGCAGCTTCATAGGGGGTGGGCCTTTATTCTTT. Translated, it gives CASSFIGGGPLFF.

The chain links TRBV10-1 to TRBJ2-7; the D gene could be TRBD1 or TRBD2 (5 bases each). CDR3 length: 15 residues. Trimming took off 8 bases at V and 4 bases at J, with 21 bases between the two ends. Germline lookup yields CDR1 WNHNN and CDR2 SYGVQD (reference sequence). CDR3 loop: CASRSRDSGFYEQYF. CDR3 sequence (DNA): TGCGCCAGCCGATCCCGAGACAGCGGATTTTACGAGCAGTACTTC.

V usage is TRBV19 and J usage is TRBJ2-3, with TRBD2 identical over 12 bases. J was trimmed by 5 bases and V by 3 bases; bases with no gene match: 6. The CDR3 runs 16 residues. The V gene's germline CDR1 is LNHDA and CDR2 SQIVND (reference sequence). The CDR3 DNA follows: TGTGCCAGTAGTATCCCTAGCGGGAGGGCCGGAGATACGCAGTATTTT. Protein sequence: CASSIPSGRAGDTQYF.

The J gene is TRBJ2-1, the V gene TRBV9; either TRBD1 or TRBD2 may fit D (5 bases each). The CDR3 covers 16 residues. The V and J ends lost 4 bases and 0 bases respectively, with 14 bases between them. Germline CDR1 and CDR2: SGDLS and YYNGEE. The CDR3 spells CASSIGTASSYNEQFF. DNA for the CDR3: TGTGCCAGCAGCATAGGGACGGCGAGCTCCTACAATGAGCAGTTCTTC. Full variable domain (outside the CDR3, taken from reference TRBV9 and TRBJ2-1): DSGVTQTPKHLITATGQRVTLRCSPRSGDLSVYWYQQSLDQGLQFLIQYYNGEERAKGNILERFSAQQFPDLHSELNLSSLELGDSALYFCASSIGTASSYNEQFFGPGTRLTVL.